This T cell receptor (beta chain) derives from a study of cytomegalovirus exposure and HLA in healthy donors. The V gene's germline CDR1 is SGHRS and CDR2 YFSETQ. V lost 2 bases and J 2 bases, leaving 5 bases between the germline ends. The CDR3 totals 13 residues. A note on this clone: The target antigen is unknown.

Study results and limitations: Across all donors, roughly uniform sequencing depth was an assumption of the presence/absence analyses. Analysis was carried out at a later point, and it linked a missense DCLRE1C variant to TCR beta V- and J-gene trimming. Later analysis found that TCR beta chains associated with HLA were more clonally expanded than other, equally common chains. Donor immune exposure was known only as CMV serostatus.

PCR primers comprised 60 Vbeta and 13 Jbeta primers. Repertoires were generated with immunoSEQ multiplex PCR, while TCRdb's copy carries only in-frame clones and drops some. The data show approximately 150,000 clones, around three quarters seen once. The sample was PBMCs. The chain joins TRBV5-1 to TRBJ1-5, with unresolved D. The clonotype originates from a man aged 40-55 years in good health and CMV-seronegative. DNA for the CDR3: TGCGCCAGCAGCTTCGGGGGCAATCAGCCCCAGCATTTT. It is translated as CASSFGGNQPQHF.